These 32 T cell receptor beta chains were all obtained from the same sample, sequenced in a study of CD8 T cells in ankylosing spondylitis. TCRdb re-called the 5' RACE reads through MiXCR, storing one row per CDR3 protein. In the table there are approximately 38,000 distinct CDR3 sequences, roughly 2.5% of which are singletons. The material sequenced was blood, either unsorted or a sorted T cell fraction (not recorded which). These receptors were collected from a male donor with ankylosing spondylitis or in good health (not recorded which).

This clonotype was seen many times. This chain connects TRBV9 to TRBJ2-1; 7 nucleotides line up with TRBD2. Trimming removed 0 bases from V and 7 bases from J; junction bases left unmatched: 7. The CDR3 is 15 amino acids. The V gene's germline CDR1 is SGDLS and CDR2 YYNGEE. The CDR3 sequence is CASSVALAGENEQFF. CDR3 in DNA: TGTGCCAGCAGCGTAGCCCTGGCGGGAGAGAATGAGCAGTTCTTC.

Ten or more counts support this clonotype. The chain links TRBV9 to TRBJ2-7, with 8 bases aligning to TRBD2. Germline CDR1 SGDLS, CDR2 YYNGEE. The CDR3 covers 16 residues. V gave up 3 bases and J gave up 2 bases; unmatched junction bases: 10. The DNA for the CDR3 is TGTGCCAGCAGCGCCGGGTCTAGCGGGTCAGCCTACGAGCAGTACTTC. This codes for CASSAGSSGSAYEQYF.

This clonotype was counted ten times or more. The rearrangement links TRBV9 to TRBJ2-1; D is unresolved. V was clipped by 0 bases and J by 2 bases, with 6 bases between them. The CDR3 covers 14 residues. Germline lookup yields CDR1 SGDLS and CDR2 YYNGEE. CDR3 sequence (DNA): TGTGCCAGCAGCGTAGGGCTGGCCTACAATGAGCAGTTCTTC. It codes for CASSVGLAYNEQFF. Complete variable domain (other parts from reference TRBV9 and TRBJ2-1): DSGVTQTPKHLITATGQRVTLRCSPRSGDLSVYWYQQSLDQGLQFLIQYYNGEERAKGNILERFSAQQFPDLHSELNLSSLELGDSALYFCASSVGLAYNEQFFGPGTRLTVL.

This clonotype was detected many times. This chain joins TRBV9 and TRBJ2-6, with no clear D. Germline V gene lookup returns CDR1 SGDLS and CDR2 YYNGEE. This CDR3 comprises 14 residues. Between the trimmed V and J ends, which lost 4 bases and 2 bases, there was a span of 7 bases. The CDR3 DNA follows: TGTGCCAGCAGCACTCTTACTGGGGCCAACGTCCTGACTTTC. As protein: CASSTLTGANVLTF.

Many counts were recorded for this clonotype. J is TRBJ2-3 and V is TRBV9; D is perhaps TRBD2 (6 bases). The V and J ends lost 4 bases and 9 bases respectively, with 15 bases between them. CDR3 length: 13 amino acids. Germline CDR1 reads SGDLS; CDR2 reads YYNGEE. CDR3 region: CASSPRDSGTQYF. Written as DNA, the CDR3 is TGTGCCAGCAGCCCCCGGGACTCAGGCACGCAGTATTTT.

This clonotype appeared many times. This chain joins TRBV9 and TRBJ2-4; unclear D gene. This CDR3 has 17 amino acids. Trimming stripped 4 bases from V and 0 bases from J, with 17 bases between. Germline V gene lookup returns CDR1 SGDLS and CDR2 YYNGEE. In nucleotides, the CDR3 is TGTGCCAGCAGCCCCAGACCGGTGGTCCTAGCCAAAAACATTCAGTACTTC. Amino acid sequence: CASSPRPVVLAKNIQYF. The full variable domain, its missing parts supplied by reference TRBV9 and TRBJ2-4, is DSGVTQTPKHLITATGQRVTLRCSPRSGDLSVYWYQQSLDQGLQFLIQYYNGEERAKGNILERFSAQQFPDLHSELNLSSLELGDSALYFCASSPRPVVLAKNIQYFGAGTRLSVL.

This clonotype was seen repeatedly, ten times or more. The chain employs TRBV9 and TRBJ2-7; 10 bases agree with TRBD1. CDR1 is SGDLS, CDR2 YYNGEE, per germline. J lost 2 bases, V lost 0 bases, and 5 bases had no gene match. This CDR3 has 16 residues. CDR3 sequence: CASSVAWDRGTYEQYF. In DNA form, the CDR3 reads TGTGCCAGCAGCGTAGCTTGGGACAGGGGCACCTACGAGCAGTACTTC.

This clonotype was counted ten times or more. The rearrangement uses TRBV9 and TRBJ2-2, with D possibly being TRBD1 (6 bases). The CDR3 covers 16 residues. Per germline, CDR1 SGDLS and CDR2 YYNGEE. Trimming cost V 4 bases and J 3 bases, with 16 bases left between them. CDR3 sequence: CASSSPGDSDTGELFF. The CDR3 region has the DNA TGTGCCAGCAGCTCTCCAGGGGATTCTGACACCGGGGAGCTGTTTTTT.

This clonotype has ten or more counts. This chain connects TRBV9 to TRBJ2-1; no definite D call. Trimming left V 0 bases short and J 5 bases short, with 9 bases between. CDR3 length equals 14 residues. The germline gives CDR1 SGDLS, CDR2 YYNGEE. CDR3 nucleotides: TGTGCCAGCAGCGTAGGGGTAATCAACAATGAGCAGTTCTTC. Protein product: CASSVGVINNEQFF. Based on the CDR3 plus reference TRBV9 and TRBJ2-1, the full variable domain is DSGVTQTPKHLITATGQRVTLRCSPRSGDLSVYWYQQSLDQGLQFLIQYYNGEERAKGNILERFSAQQFPDLHSELNLSSLELGDSALYFCASSVGVINNEQFFGPGTRLTVL.

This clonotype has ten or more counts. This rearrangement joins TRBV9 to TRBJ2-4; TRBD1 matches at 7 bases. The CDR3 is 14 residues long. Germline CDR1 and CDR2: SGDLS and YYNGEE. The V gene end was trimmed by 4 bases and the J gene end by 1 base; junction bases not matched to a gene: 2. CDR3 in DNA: TGTGCCAGCAGCATGACAGGGGCCAAAAACATTCAGTACTTC. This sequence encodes CASSMTGAKNIQYF.

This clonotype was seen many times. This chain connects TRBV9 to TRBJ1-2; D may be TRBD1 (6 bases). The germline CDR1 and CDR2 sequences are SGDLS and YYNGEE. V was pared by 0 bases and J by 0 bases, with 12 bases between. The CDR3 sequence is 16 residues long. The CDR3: CASSVGEAGANYGYTF. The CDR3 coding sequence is TGTGCCAGCAGCGTAGGGGAAGCAGGGGCTAACTATGGCTACACCTTC.

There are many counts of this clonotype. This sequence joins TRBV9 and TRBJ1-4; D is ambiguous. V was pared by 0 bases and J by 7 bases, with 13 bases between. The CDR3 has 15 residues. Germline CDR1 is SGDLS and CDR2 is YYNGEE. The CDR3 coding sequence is TGTGCCAGCAGCGTAGAGGTAGGGCGGAGTGAAAAACTGTTTTTT. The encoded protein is CASSVEVGRSEKLFF.

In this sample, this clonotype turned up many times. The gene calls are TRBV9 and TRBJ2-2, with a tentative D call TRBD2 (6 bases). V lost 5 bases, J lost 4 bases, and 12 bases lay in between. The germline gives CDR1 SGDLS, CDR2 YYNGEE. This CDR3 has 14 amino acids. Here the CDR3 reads CASRREVGTGELFF. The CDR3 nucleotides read TGTGCCAGCAGGAGGGAGGTCGGCACCGGGGAGCTGTTTTTT.

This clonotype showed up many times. Here the CDR3 reads CASSVVTTSGSGDTQYF. CDR3 sequence (DNA): TGTGCCAGCAGCGTAGTAACGACTAGCGGGAGTGGAGATACGCAGTATTTT. J is TRBJ2-3 and V is TRBV9, with TRBD2 matching 12 bases. V gave up 0 bases and J gave up 5 bases; unmatched junction bases: 7. This CDR3 region has 17 residues. The germline CDR1 and CDR2 sequences are SGDLS and YYNGEE.

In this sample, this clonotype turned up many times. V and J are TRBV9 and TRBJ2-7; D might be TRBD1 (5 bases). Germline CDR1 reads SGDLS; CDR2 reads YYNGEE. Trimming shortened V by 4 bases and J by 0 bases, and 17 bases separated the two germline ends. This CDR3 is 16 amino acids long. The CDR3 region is CASSPRMGRSSYEQYF. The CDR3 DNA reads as TGTGCCAGCAGCCCGAGAATGGGGCGTAGCTCCTACGAGCAGTACTTC.

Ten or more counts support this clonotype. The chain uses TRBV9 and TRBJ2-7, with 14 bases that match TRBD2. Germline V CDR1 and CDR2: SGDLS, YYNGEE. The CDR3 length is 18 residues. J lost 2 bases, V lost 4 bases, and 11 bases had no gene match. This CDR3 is CASSIGTSGSVGTYEQYF. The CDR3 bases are TGTGCCAGCAGCATCGGGACTAGCGGGAGCGTTGGGACCTACGAGCAGTACTTC.

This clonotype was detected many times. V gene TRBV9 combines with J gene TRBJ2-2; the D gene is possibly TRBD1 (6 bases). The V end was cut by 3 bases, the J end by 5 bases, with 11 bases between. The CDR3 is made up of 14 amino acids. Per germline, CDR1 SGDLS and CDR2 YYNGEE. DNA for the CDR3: TGTGCCAGCAGCGCGACAGGATCGACCGGGGAGCTGTTTTTT. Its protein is CASSATGSTGELFF.

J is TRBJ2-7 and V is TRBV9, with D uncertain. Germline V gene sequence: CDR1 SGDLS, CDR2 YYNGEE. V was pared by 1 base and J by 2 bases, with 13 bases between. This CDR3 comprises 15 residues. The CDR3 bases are TGTGCCAGCAGCGTAATTTCGGTACCCACCTACGAGCAGTACTTC. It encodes CASSVISVPTYEQYF.

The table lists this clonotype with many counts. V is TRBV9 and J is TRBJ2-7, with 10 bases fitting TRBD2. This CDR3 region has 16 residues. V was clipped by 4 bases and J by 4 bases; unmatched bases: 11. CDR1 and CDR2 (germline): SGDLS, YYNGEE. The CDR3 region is CASSPRGLAVIYEQYF. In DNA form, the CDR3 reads TGTGCCAGCAGCCCCCGAGGACTAGCGGTAATTTACGAGCAGTACTTC.

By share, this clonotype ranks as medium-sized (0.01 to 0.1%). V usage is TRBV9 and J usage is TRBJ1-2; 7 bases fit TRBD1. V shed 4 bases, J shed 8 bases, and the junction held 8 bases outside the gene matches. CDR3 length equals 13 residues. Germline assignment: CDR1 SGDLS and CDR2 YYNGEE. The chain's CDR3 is CASSPGTVEGYTF. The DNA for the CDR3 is TGTGCCAGCAGCCCTGGGACAGTAGAGGGCTACACCTTC.

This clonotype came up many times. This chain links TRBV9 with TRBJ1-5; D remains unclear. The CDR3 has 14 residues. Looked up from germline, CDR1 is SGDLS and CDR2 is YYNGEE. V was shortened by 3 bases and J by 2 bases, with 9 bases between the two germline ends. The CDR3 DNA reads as TGTGCCAGCAGCGAGGCTTTAGGCAATCAGCCCCAGCATTTT. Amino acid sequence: CASSEALGNQPQHF.

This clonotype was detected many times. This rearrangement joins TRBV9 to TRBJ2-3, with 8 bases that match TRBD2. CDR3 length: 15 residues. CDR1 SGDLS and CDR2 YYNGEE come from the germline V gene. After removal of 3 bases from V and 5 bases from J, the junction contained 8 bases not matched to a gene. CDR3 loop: CASSDSGSRKDTQYF. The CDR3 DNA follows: TGTGCCAGCAGCGACAGCGGGAGCCGAAAAGATACGCAGTATTTT.

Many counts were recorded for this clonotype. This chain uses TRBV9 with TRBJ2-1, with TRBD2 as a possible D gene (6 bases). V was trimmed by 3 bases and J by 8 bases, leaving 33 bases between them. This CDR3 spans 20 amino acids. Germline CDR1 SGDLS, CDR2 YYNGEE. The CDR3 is CASSARTGDQTLLPRDEQFF. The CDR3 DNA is TGTGCCAGCAGCGCCCGGACGGGGGACCAAACCCTCCTACCGAGGGATGAGCAGTTCTTC. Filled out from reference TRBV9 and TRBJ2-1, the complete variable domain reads DSGVTQTPKHLITATGQRVTLRCSPRSGDLSVYWYQQSLDQGLQFLIQYYNGEERAKGNILERFSAQQFPDLHSELNLSSLELGDSALYFCASSARTGDQTLLPRDEQFFGPGTRLTVL.

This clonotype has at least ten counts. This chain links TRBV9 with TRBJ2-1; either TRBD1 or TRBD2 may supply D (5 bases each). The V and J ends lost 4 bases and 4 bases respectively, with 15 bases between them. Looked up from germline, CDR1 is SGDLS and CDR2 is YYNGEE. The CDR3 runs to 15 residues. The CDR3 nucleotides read TGTGCCAGCAGCCCAACCGAGCGGACATACAATGAGCAGTTCTTC. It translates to CASSPTERTYNEQFF.

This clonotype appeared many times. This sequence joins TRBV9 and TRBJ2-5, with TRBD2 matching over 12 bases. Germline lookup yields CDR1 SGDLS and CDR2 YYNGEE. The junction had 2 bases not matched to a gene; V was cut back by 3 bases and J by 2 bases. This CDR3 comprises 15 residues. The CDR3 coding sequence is TGTGCCAGCAGCGAGGGGACTAGCGGGCAAGAGACCCAGTACTTC. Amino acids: CASSEGTSGQETQYF.

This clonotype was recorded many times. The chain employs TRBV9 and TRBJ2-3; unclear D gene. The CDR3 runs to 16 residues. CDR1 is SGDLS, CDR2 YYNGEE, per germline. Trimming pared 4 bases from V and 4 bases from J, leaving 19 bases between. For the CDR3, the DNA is TGTGCCAGCAGCCCCTACACGGGCCGCATGGCAGATACGCAGTATTTT. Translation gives CASSPYTGRMADTQYF. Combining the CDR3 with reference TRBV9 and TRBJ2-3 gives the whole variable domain DSGVTQTPKHLITATGQRVTLRCSPRSGDLSVYWYQQSLDQGLQFLIQYYNGEERAKGNILERFSAQQFPDLHSELNLSSLELGDSALYFCASSPYTGRMADTQYFGPGTRLTVL.

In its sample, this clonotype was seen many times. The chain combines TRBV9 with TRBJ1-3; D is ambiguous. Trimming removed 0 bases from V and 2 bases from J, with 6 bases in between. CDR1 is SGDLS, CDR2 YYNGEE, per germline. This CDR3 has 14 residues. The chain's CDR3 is CASSVEAAGNTIYF. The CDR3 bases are TGTGCCAGCAGCGTAGAGGCAGCTGGAAACACCATATATTTT.

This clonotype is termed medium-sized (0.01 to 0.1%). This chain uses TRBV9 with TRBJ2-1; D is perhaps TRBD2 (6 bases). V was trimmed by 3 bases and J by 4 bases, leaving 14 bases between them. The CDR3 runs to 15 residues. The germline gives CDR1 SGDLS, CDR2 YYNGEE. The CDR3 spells CASSAPGTGYNEQFF. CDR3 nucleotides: TGTGCCAGCAGCGCCCCCGGGACTGGTTACAATGAGCAGTTCTTC. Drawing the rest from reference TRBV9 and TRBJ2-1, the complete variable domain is DSGVTQTPKHLITATGQRVTLRCSPRSGDLSVYWYQQSLDQGLQFLIQYYNGEERAKGNILERFSAQQFPDLHSELNLSSLELGDSALYFCASSAPGTGYNEQFFGPGTRLTVL.

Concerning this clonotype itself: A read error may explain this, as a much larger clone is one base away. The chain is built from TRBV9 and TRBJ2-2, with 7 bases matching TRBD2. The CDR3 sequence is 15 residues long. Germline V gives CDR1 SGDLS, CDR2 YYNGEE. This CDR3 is CASSVAGGSTVELFF. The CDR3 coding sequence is TGTGCCAGCAGCGTAGCCGGGGGGAGCACCGTGGAGCTGTTTTTT.

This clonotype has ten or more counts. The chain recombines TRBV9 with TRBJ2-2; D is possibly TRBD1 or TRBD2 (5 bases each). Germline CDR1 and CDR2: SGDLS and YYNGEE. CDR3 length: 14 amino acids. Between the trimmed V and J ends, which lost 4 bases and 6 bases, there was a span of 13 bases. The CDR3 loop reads CASSSGVGAGELFF. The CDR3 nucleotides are TGTGCCAGCAGCTCAGGAGTGGGGGCCGGGGAGCTGTTTTTT. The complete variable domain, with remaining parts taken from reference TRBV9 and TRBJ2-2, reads DSGVTQTPKHLITATGQRVTLRCSPRSGDLSVYWYQQSLDQGLQFLIQYYNGEERAKGNILERFSAQQFPDLHSELNLSSLELGDSALYFCASSSGVGAGELFFGEGSRLTVL.

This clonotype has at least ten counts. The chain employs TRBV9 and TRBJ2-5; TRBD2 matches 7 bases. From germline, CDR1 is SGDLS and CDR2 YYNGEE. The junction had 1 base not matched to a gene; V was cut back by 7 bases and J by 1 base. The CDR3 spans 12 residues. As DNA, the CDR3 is TGTGCCAGCTCTAGCGGCCAAGAGACCCAGTACTTC. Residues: CASSSGQETQYF.

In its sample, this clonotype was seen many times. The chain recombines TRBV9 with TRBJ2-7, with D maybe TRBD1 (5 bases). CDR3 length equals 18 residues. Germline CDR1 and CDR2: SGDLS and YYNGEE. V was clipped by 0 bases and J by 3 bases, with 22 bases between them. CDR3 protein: CASSVAVSSDTFFYEQYF. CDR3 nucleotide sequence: TGTGCCAGCAGCGTAGCTGTGAGTTCGGACACTTTTTTCTACGAGCAGTACTTC.